This TCR beta chain emerged from a study of cytomegalovirus exposure and HLA in healthy donors. Study findings and constraints: Altogether, 170 or so TCR beta chains were recorded as cytomegalovirus-associated.

About this clone: Its antigen is unknown.

PCR primers comprised 60 Vbeta and 13 Jbeta primers. TCRdb's copy holds only in-frame clones and misses some; the assay was immunoSEQ multiplex PCR. The sample carries hundreds of thousands of clones, about 78% recorded once. Germline V gives CDR1 MDHEN, CDR2 SYDVKM. The V and J ends lost 4 bases and 9 bases respectively, with 18 bases between them. The CDR3 extends over 14 amino acids. The sequenced material came from PBMCs. This sequence was found in a male donor in good health and CMV-seronegative. This chain links TRBV28 with TRBJ1-2; D possibly corresponds to TRBD1 (6 bases). CDR3 amino acids: CASSYKKTGFSYTF. The CDR3 coding sequence is TGTGCCAGCAGTTATAAGAAGACAGGTTTTAGCTACACCTTC.